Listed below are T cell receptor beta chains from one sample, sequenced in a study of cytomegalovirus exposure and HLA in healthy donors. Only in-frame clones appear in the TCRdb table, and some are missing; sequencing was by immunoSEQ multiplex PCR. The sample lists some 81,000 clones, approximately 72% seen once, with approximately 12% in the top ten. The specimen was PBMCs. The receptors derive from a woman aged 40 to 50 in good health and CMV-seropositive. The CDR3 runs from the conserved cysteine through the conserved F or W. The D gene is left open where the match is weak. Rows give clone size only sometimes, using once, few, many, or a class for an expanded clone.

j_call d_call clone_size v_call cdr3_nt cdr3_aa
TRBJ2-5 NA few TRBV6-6 TGTGCCAGCAGTTATAGGGGCGGAACCCAAGAGACCCAGTACTTC CASSYRGGTQETQYF
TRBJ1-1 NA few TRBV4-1 TGCGCCAGCAGACAGTACAGGTCGAACACTGAAGCTTTCTTT CASRQYRSNTEAFF
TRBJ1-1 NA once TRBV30 TGTGCCTGGATGATAGGGAGGAAGGCTTTCTTT CAWMIGRKAFF
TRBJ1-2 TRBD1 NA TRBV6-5 TGTGCCAGCAGCACGACAGGGAGCGGTGGCTACACCTTC CASSTTGSGGYTF
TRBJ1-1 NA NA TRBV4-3 TGCGCCAGCAGCCATTCGATTTTTGACAGAGTTATAGGAATGAACACTGAAGCTTTCTTT CASSHSIFDRVIGMNTEAFF
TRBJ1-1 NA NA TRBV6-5 TGTGCCAGCAGTTACTCCCAGGGGACCACTGAAGCTTTCTTT CASSYSQGTTEAFF
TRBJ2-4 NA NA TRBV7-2 TGTGCCAGCACCCAGGGGAGTTTGGGAGCCAAAAACATTCAGTACTTC CASTQGSLGAKNIQYF
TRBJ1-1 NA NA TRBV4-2 TGTGCCAGCAGCCAAGCTTGGCAGATGAACACTGAAGCTTTCTTT CASSQAWQMNTEAFF
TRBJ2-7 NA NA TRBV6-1 TGTGCCAGCAGTGAAGGTCCATTCTACGAGCAGTACTTC CASSEGPFYEQYF
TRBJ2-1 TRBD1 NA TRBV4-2 TGTGCCAGCAGCCAGATGGGACAGTACCATCCCCTGGGGTCGGACTACAATGAGCAGTTCTTC CASSQMGQYHPLGSDYNEQFF
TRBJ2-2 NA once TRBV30 TGTGCCTGGATACGGTTTCGAGACACCGGGGAGCTGTTTTTT CAWIRFRDTGELFF
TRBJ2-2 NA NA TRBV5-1 TGCGCCAGCAGCTTTGGTCAGGACACCGGGGAGCTGTTTTTT CASSFGQDTGELFF
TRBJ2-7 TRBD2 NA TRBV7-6 TGTGCCAGCAGCCGGCTGACTAGCGGGGGCGAGCAGTACTTC CASSRLTSGGEQYF
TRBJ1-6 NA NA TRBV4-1 TGCGCCAGCAGCCAAGAACCCGCCAGCTCCTATAATTCACCCCTCCACTTT CASSQEPASSYNSPLHF
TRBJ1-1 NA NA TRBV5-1 TGCGCCAGCAGCTTAATGGGTGGACAGCTCAACACTGAAGCTTTCTTT CASSLMGGQLNTEAFF